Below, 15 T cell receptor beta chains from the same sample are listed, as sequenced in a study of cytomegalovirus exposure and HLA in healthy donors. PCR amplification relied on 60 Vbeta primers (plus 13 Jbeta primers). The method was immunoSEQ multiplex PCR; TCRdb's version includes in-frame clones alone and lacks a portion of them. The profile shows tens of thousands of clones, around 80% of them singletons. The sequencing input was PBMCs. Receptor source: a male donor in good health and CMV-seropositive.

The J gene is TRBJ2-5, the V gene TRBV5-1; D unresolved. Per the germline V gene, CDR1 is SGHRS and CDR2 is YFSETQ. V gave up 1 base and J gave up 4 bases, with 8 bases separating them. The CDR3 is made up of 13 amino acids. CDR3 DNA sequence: TGCGCCAGCAGCTTGTTTGAGCGAGAGACCCAGTACTTC. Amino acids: CASSLFERETQYF.

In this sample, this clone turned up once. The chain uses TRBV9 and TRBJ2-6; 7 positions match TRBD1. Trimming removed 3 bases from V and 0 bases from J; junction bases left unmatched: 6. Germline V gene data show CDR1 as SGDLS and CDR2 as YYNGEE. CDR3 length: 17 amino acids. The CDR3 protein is CASSAGTVASGANVLTF. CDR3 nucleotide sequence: TGTGCCAGCAGCGCTGGGACAGTAGCCTCTGGGGCCAACGTCCTGACTTTC.

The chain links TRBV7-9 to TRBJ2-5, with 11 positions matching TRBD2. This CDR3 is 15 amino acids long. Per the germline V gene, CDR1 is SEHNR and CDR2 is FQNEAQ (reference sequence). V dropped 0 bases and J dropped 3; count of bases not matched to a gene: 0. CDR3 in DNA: TGTGCCAGCAGCTTAGCGACTAGCGGGGAAGAGACCCAGTACTTC. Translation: CASSLATSGEETQYF.

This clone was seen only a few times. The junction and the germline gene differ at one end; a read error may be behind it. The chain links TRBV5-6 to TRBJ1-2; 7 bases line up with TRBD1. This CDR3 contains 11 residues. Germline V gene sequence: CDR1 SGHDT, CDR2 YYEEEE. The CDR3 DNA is TGTGCCAGCAGCTCAGGTGGAAGGGGGCTCTTC. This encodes CASSSGGRGLF.

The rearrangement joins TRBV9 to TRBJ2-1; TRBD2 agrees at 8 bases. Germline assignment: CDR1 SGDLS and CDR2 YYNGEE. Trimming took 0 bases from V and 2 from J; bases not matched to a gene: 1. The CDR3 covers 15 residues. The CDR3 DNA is TGTGCCAGCAGCGTAGGCGGGGGGCCCTACAATGAGCAGTTCTTC. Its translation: CASSVGGGPYNEQFF.

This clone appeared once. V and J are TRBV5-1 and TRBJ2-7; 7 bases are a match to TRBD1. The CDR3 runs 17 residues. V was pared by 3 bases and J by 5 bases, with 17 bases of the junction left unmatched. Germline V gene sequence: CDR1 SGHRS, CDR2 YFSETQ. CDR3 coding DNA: TGCGCCAGCAGCTGGGTGAGTTTTGGGACAGAAAGGCACGAGCAGTACTTC. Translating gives CASSWVSFGTERHEQYF.

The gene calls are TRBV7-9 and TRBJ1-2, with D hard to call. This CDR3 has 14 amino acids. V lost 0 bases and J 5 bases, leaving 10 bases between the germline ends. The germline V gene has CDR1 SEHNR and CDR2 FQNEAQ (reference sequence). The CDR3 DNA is TGTGCCAGCAGCTTAGCTATATCGGAGTATGGCTACACCTTC. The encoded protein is CASSLAISEYGYTF.

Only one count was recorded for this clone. DNA of the CDR3: TGTGCCAGCAGCGTCGGCGGGAATCAAGAGACCCAGTACTTC. Protein sequence: CASSVGGNQETQYF. The genes are TRBV9 and TRBJ2-5; D perhaps matches TRBD2 (6 bases). The CDR3 is 14 residues long. The V end lost 2 bases, the J end lost 2 bases, and 10 bases lay between the germline ends. Germline V gene lookup returns CDR1 SGDLS and CDR2 YYNGEE. The complete variable domain, with remaining parts taken from reference TRBV9 and TRBJ2-5, reads DSGVTQTPKHLITATGQRVTLRCSPRSGDLSVYWYQQSLDQGLQFLIQYYNGEERAKGNILERFSAQQFPDLHSELNLSSLELGDSALYFCASSVGGNQETQYFGPGTRLLVL.

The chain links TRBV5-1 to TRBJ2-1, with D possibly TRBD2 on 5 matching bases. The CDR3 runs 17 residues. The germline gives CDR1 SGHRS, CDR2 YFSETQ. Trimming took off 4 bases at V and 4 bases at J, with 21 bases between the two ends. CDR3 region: CASSPHSLLVSYNEQFF. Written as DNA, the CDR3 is TGCGCCAGCAGCCCCCATTCGCTACTAGTATCATACAATGAGCAGTTCTTC.

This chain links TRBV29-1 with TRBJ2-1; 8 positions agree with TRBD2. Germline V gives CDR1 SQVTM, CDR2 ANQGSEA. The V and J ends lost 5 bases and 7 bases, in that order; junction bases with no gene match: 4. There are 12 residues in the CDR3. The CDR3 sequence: CSVSGSLNEQFF. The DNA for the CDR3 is TGCAGCGTTAGCGGGAGTTTAAATGAGCAGTTCTTC.

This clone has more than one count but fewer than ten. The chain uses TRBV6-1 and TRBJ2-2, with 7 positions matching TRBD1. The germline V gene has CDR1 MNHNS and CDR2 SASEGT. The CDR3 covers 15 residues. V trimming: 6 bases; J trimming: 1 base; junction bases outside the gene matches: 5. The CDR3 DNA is TGTGCCAGCAGCGCCGGGACAGTGAACACCGGGGAGCTGTTTTTT. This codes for CASSAGTVNTGELFF.

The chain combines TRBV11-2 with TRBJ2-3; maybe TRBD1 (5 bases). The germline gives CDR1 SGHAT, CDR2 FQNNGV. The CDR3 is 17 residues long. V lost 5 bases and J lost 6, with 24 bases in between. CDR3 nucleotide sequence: TGTGCCAGCAGCCCAAGGGCAGGGAATGCACTCACGGATACGCAGTATTTT. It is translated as CASSPRAGNALTDTQYF.

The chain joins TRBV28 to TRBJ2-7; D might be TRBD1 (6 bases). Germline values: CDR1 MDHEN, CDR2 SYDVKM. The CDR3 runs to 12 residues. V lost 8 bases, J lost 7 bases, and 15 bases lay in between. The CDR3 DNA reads TGTGCCAGCGGGCTGGGACATCGAGAGCAGTACTTC. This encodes CASGLGHREQYF.

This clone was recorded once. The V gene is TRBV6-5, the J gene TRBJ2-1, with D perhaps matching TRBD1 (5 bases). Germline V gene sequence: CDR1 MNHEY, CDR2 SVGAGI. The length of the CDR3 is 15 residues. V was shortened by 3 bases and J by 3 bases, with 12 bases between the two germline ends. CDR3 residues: CASSYEGALYNEQFF. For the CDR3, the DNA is TGTGCCAGCAGTTATGAAGGGGCCCTCTACAATGAGCAGTTCTTC.

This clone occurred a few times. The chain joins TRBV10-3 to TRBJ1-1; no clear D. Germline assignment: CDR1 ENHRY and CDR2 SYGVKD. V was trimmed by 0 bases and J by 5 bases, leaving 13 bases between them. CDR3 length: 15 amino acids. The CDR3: CAISESPGRGTEAFF. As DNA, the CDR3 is TGTGCCATCAGTGAGTCACCGGGCCGGGGTACTGAAGCTTTCTTT.